What follows are 3 T cell receptor beta chains derived from one specimen sequenced in a study of CD8+ T cells in alopecia areata. Extraction and reverse transcription of RNA yielded cDNA as the sequencing template. TCRdb keeps only in-frame clones here, not all; method: immunoSEQ multiplex PCR. Of 190,000 or so clones listed, about three fifths are singletons. Regarding treatment: oral pan-JAK inhibitor, 5-10 mg twice daily. The starting material was CD8+ T cells sorted from blood, obtained at week 24, from a patient treated with tofacitinib. These receptors all come from a human donor with alopecia areata.

The chain combines TRBV25-1 with TRBJ1-2; 9 bases match TRBD1. The CDR3 is made up of 16 amino acids. V lost 3 bases to trimming and J lost 5 bases; unmatched junction nucleotides: 10. Germline loops: CDR1 MGHDK, CDR2 SYGVNS. The CDR3 loop reads CASSERTGGQGYGYTF. The CDR3 DNA sequence: TGTGCCAGCAGTGAGAGGACCGGAGGACAGGGGTATGGCTACACCTTC.

The V and J genes are TRBV25-1 and TRBJ1-5; D remains unclear. The CDR3 is 13 amino acids. Per germline, CDR1 MGHDK and CDR2 SYGVNS. V lost 4 bases, J lost 4 bases, and 8 bases lay in between. The DNA of the CDR3 is TGTGCCAGCAGTGCCCTCGGGAATCAGCCCCAGCATTTT. Amino acid sequence: CASSALGNQPQHF.

This chain links TRBV6-6 with TRBJ2-3; 8 nucleotides align to TRBD2. V lost 7 bases, J lost 6 bases, and 9 bases stayed unmatched. Germline V gene sequence: CDR1 MNHNY, CDR2 SVGAGI (reference sequence). The CDR3 has 14 residues. The chain's CDR3 is CASIDGGAYDTQYF. The CDR3 region has the DNA TGTGCCAGCATTGACGGGGGGGCCTATGATACGCAGTATTTT.